Below are 28 T cell receptor beta chains sequenced from a single sample in a study of blood T cell repertoires in COVID-19. Assay: immunoSEQ multiplex PCR; the TCRdb copy retains only in-frame clones and omits some. The repertoire holds 300,000 or so clones, with about 89% as singletons. Sequenced sample: peripheral blood. The receptors here all came from a middle-aged woman who had recovered from COVID-19.

V usage is TRBV5-6 and J usage is TRBJ2-1; a possible D gene is TRBD2 (6 bases). The CDR3 extends over 14 amino acids. CDR1 SGHDT and CDR2 YYEEEE come from the germline V gene. V lost 0 bases and J 8 bases, leaving 12 bases between the germline ends. The CDR3: CASSLGASADEQFF. Written as DNA, the CDR3 is TGTGCCAGCAGCTTGGGTGCTAGCGCAGATGAGCAGTTCTTC. Full variable domain (missing parts from reference TRBV5-6 and TRBJ2-1): DAGVTQSPTHLIKTRGQQVTLRCSPKSGHDTVSWYQQALGQGPQFIFQYYEEEERQRGNFPDRFSGHQFPNYSSELNVNALLLGDSALYLCASSLGASADEQFFGPGTRLTVL.

The chain uses TRBV4-3 and TRBJ2-5; possibly TRBD2 for D (7 bases). V gave up 3 bases and J gave up 8 bases, with 19 bases separating them. Per the germline V gene, CDR1 is LGHNA and CDR2 is YSLEER. This CDR3 is 15 amino acids long. CDR3 sequence: CASSQAGGPRGTQYF. DNA for the CDR3: TGCGCCAGCAGCCAGGCCGGGGGGCCCCGAGGCACCCAGTACTTC.

This chain connects TRBV5-1 to TRBJ1-6, with 7 bases identical to TRBD1. Unmatched junction bases numbered 11, after V lost 3 bases and J lost 8 bases. CDR1 is SGHRS and CDR2 is YFSETQ in the germline V gene. The CDR3 is made up of 16 amino acids. In nucleotides, the CDR3 is TGCGCCAGCAGCTGGGAAGGGGACAGCTCCTATTCACCCCTCCACTTT. Its protein is CASSWEGDSSYSPLHF.

V usage is TRBV27 and J usage is TRBJ1-2, with 8 positions matching TRBD1. This CDR3 has 14 residues. CDR1 is MNHEY and CDR2 is SMNVEV in the germline V gene (reference sequence). V lost 1 base to trimming and J lost 8 bases; unmatched junction nucleotides: 6. CDR3 bases: TGTGCCAGCAGTTTATTCCCAGGGGGCAGCGGCTACACCTTC. Its protein product is CASSLFPGGSGYTF.

The genes are TRBV28 and TRBJ1-1; the D gene is possibly TRBD1 (5 bases). CDR1 and CDR2 (germline): MDHEN, SYDVKM. V lost 1 base to trimming and J lost 0 bases, with 21 bases between them. The CDR3 consists of 19 residues. CDR3 protein: CASSLFGLGFGAMNTEAFF. Here the CDR3 DNA reads TGTGCCAGCAGTTTATTTGGGTTGGGTTTTGGGGCTATGAACACTGAAGCTTTCTTT.

The chain couples TRBV6-1 to TRBJ2-5, with 11 bases that match TRBD2. Germline V lookup: CDR1 MNHNS, CDR2 SASEGT. Trimming at V came to 3 bases and at J to 5 bases, leaving 2 bases not matched to a gene. The CDR3 is made up of 14 amino acids. This CDR3 is CASSDRTSGETQYF. The CDR3 DNA reads TGTGCCAGCAGTGATCGGACTAGCGGGGAGACCCAGTACTTC.

The chain has TRBV27 and TRBJ1-5; 8 nucleotides match TRBD1. The CDR3 covers 15 residues. The V gene's germline CDR1 is MNHEY and CDR2 SMNVEV (reference sequence). With V trimmed by 2 bases and J by 5 bases, 5 bases remained unmatched. The DNA of the CDR3 is TGTGCCAGCAGTTTAAGCGGACAGGGCCATCAGCCCCAGCATTTT. This translates into CASSLSGQGHQPQHF.

The V and J genes are TRBV3-1 (or the pseudogene TRBV3-2) and TRBJ2-1; 11 bases agree with TRBD2. This CDR3 comprises 13 residues. The junction had 4 bases not matched to a gene; V was cut back by 7 bases and J by 8 bases. Germline V gives CDR1 LGHDT, CDR2 YNNKEL (reference sequence). The CDR3 here is CASMGLADHEQFF. The CDR3, as DNA: TGTGCCAGCATGGGACTAGCGGATCATGAGCAGTTCTTC.

J is TRBJ1-2 and V is TRBV5-4; D ambiguous. The germline V and J ends were trimmed by 2 bases and 0 bases, with 5 bases remaining between them. The CDR3 is 13 amino acids. Germline V gives CDR1 SGHNT, CDR2 YYREEE (reference sequence). CDR3 coding DNA: TGTGCCAGCAGCTTCCCAGCTAACTATGGCTACACCTTC. Its protein is CASSFPANYGYTF.

This chain links TRBV15 with TRBJ2-7, with D unclear. Germline V gene data show CDR1 as LNHNV and CDR2 as YYDKDF (reference sequence). The CDR3 spans 15 residues. V shed 2 bases and J shed 3 bases, with 14 bases lying between them. CDR3 in DNA: TGTGCCACCAGCAGACGATCCCGGGTACGCTACGAGCAGTACTTC. Translating gives CATSRRSRVRYEQYF.

V is TRBV5-6 and J is TRBJ2-3, with 8 positions matching TRBD2. Germline V lookup: CDR1 SGHDT, CDR2 YYEEEE. The CDR3 runs to 15 residues. V was clipped by 6 bases and J by 2 bases; unmatched bases: 8. This CDR3 reads CASNYRGGPTDTQYF. CDR3 DNA: TGTGCCAGCAACTACCGCGGGGGGCCCACAGATACGCAGTATTTT.

This chain links TRBV6-5 with TRBJ1-3; a weak D match, TRBD1 (6 bases). The CDR3 is made up of 15 amino acids. The V and J ends lost 2 bases and 0 bases respectively, with 8 bases between them. Looked up from germline, CDR1 is MNHEY and CDR2 is SVGAGI. CDR3 sequence reads: CASSYGTYSGNTIYF. CDR3 nucleotide sequence: TGTGCCAGCAGTTACGGGACATACTCTGGAAACACCATATATTTT.

The V and J genes are TRBV5-4 and TRBJ1-2; the D gene is possibly TRBD1 (6 bases). This CDR3 is built from 17 residues. The V end lost 0 bases, the J end lost 8 bases, and 23 bases lay between the germline ends. Germline CDR1 reads SGHNT; CDR2 reads YYREEE (reference sequence). The CDR3 DNA reads TGTGCCAGCAGCTTGGTTCGTGAGGGGGACCCATCGCAAGGCTACACCTTC. Translation: CASSLVREGDPSQGYTF.

This clone was recorded many times. This rearrangement joins TRBV5-1 to TRBJ1-2; 7 nucleotides agree with TRBD1. This CDR3 has 14 residues. The ends lost 4 bases at V and 5 bases at J; junction bases unmatched: 8. From germline, CDR1 is SGHRS and CDR2 YFSETQ. CDR3 region: CASSPVGGMYGYTF. For the CDR3, the DNA is TGCGCCAGCAGCCCCGTAGGGGGCATGTATGGCTACACCTTC. Full variable domain (remainder filled in from reference TRBV5-1 and TRBJ1-2): KAGVTQTPRYLIKTRGQQVTLSCSPISGHRSVSWYQQTPGQGLQFLFEYFSETQRNKGNFPGRFSGRQFSNSRSEMNVSTLELGDSALYLCASSPVGGMYGYTFGSGTRLTVV.

The CDR3 region has the DNA TGTGCCAGCAGCGTAGGTGGGGGGGTCGGTGAAAAACTGTTTTTT. Its protein is CASSVGGGVGEKLFF. This chain links TRBV9 with TRBJ1-4; D may be TRBD1 (5 bases). The V gene's germline CDR1 is SGDLS and CDR2 YYNGEE. There are 15 residues in the CDR3. V was cut by 0 bases and J by 7 bases, with 13 bases left in between.

The V call is TRBV6-5, the J call TRBJ1-1, with 7 bases aligning to TRBD1. This CDR3 is 14 amino acids long. CDR1 is MNHEY and CDR2 is SVGAGI in the germline V gene. V trimming: 8 bases; J trimming: 0 bases; junction bases outside the gene matches: 6. The CDR3 spells CASHNRGMNTEAFF. CDR3 bases: TGTGCCAGCCATAACAGGGGCATGAACACTGAAGCTTTCTTT.

Only a few counts were recorded for this clone. The genes are TRBV11-2 and TRBJ2-3, with 7 positions matching TRBD2. Germline V gene data show CDR1 as SGHAT and CDR2 as FQNNGV. V lost 5 bases and J lost 2; bases outside the gene matches: 7. The CDR3 covers 15 residues. As DNA, the CDR3 is TGTGCCAGCAGCGTAACGCGGGGGAACACAGATACGCAGTATTTT. Protein sequence: CASSVTRGNTDTQYF.

With respect to this clone: This specimen includes other DNA sequences encoding the same CDR3. The chain joins TRBV6-5 to TRBJ1-1; D is unclear. The V and J ends lost 2 bases and 11 bases respectively, with 6 bases between them. Germline CDR1 is MNHEY and CDR2 is SVGAGI. The CDR3 has 10 residues. The CDR3 sequence: CASSYPPAFF. As DNA, the CDR3 is TGTGCCAGCAGTTACCCCCCGGCTTTCTTT.

This chain connects TRBV9 to TRBJ2-7, with 10 bases matching TRBD1. Germline CDR1 and CDR2: SGDLS and YYNGEE. This CDR3 has 14 residues. V dropped 4 bases and J dropped 3; count of bases not matched to a gene: 4. CDR3 coding DNA: TGTGCCAGCAGCCTCCGGACAGGGGGCTACGAGCAGTACTTC. Translating gives CASSLRTGGYEQYF.

The chain is built from TRBV7-2 and TRBJ2-3; TRBD2 matches at 9 bases. Germline lookup yields CDR1 SGHTA and CDR2 FQGNSA. The CDR3 spans 16 residues. Trimming removed 5 bases from V and 3 bases from J; junction bases left unmatched: 9. The chain's CDR3 is CASSLRAGGPTDTQYF. CDR3 coding DNA: TGTGCCAGCAGCCTAAGGGCGGGGGGGCCGACAGATACGCAGTATTTT.

The rearrangement uses TRBV11-3 and TRBJ2-3; 8 bases match TRBD1. Germline values: CDR1 SGHNT, CDR2 YENEEA. Unmatched junction bases numbered 5, after V lost 5 bases and J lost 4 bases. The CDR3 loop spans 14 amino acids. In DNA form, the CDR3 reads TGTGCCAGCAGCCAAGGACAGGGTTCAGATACGCAGTATTTT. As protein: CASSQGQGSDTQYF.

This clone was observed a single time. The CDR3 protein is CASSSTGKGNYGYTF. CDR3 in DNA: TGTGCCAGCAGTTCGACAGGAAAGGGGAACTATGGCTACACCTTC. This sequence joins TRBV27 and TRBJ1-2; a possible D gene is TRBD1 (6 bases). The CDR3 totals 15 residues. Germline CDR1 reads MNHEY; CDR2 reads SMNVEV (reference sequence). V lost 4 bases, J lost 2 bases, and 14 bases lay in between.

V is TRBV6-5 and J is TRBJ1-2, with 8 bases lining up with TRBD1. CDR1 and CDR2 (germline): MNHEY, SVGAGI. This CDR3 is built from 16 residues. V gave up 0 bases and J gave up 4 bases; unmatched junction bases: 7. CDR3 amino acids: CASSYSKAGGGYGYTF. For the CDR3, the DNA is TGTGCCAGCAGTTACTCGAAGGCAGGGGGCGGCTATGGCTACACCTTC.

This chain's CDR3 is CATSRIRASYEQYF. In DNA form, the CDR3 reads TGTGCCACCAGCAGAATAAGAGCCTCCTACGAGCAGTACTTC. This chain uses TRBV15 with TRBJ2-7; D remains unclear. Between the trimmed V and J ends, which lost 2 bases and 0 bases, there was a span of 8 bases. Germline loops: CDR1 LNHNV, CDR2 YYDKDF (reference sequence). There are 14 residues in the CDR3.

The chain carries TRBV10-3 and TRBJ1-1; 8 bases agree with TRBD1. The CDR3 spans 14 residues. Germline CDR1 reads ENHRY; CDR2 reads SYGVKD. V gave up 5 bases and J gave up 5 bases; unmatched junction bases: 7. The CDR3 region has the DNA TGTGCCATCAGTACACAGGGGGTCGGGACTGAAGCTTTCTTT. Translated, it gives CAISTQGVGTEAFF.

In this sample, this clone turned up a few times. The chain recombines TRBV11-1 with TRBJ1-1, with no clear D. V was trimmed by 0 bases and J by 4 bases, leaving 12 bases between them. The V gene's germline CDR1 is SGHAT and CDR2 FQDESV (reference sequence). There are 15 residues in the CDR3. The CDR3 spells CASSLARAGSTEAFF. The CDR3 DNA sequence: TGTGCCAGCAGCTTAGCGCGGGCGGGTAGCACTGAAGCTTTCTTT.

The chain carries TRBV5-6 and TRBJ1-2; 7 positions agree with TRBD1. With 4 bases clipped from V and 7 bases from J, the junction kept 7 bases outside the gene matches. The germline gives CDR1 SGHDT, CDR2 YYEEEE. The CDR3 extends over 13 amino acids. This chain's CDR3 is CASSPDRFIGYTF. CDR3 sequence (DNA): TGTGCCAGCAGCCCGGACAGGTTTATTGGCTACACCTTC.

The table lists this clone with a count of one. The chain employs TRBV14 and TRBJ2-7, with 10 nucleotides matching TRBD1. In germline, CDR1 is SGHDN, CDR2 FVKESK. CDR3 length equals 14 residues. J lost 5 bases, V lost 4 bases, and 5 bases had no gene match. CDR3 nucleotides: TGTGCCAGCAGCCCCCGGGACAGGGGTAACGAGCAGTACTTC. Translating it yields CASSPRDRGNEQYF.